This T cell receptor (beta chain) originates from a study of T-cell memory formation after mild COVID-19. Study-level findings and limits: For second-wave clones that peaked at day 37, SARS-CoV-2 specificity went unverified. Day 15 to 85 contracting clones showed balanced CD4/CD8; day 15 to 37 expanders favored CD4+. Pre-infection memory already had some responding clones, implying cross-reactive memory joined.

Germline values: CDR1 GTSNPN, CDR2 SVGIG (reference sequence). Trimming took 3 bases from V and 4 from J, leaving 10 bases between them. CDR3 length: 13 residues. This clonotype was found a few times. Its antigen is not known. 5'RACE primed at constant segments yielded TCR alpha and TCR beta cDNA libraries bearing sample barcodes and UMIs. TCRdb re-analysed the 5' RACE reads in MiXCR, keeping a single row per CDR3 protein. The profile shows 300,000 to 400,000 distinct CDR3 sequences, 12% to 15% of them singletons. Material for sequencing was PBMCs or a T cell subset sorted from them (not recorded which). This TCR was recovered from a man aged 18 to 30 who had mild COVID-19 (a few samples of this study predate the infection). Cell type and time point are not known. This chain uses TRBV30 with TRBJ1-5; no reliable D call. CDR3 region: CAWSRGSNQPQHF. In DNA, the CDR3 is TGTGCCTGGAGCCGAGGGTCTAATCAGCCCCAGCATTTT.